This entry is about one TCR beta chain. Its antigen is still unknown. Germline CDR1 reads SGDLS; CDR2 reads YYNGEE. Trimming took off 3 bases at V and 1 base at J, with 19 bases between the two ends. This CDR3 has 17 residues. 5'RACE template switching added a universal primer site and UMIs to TCR cDNA. A single record per CDR3 protein comes from TCRdb applying MiXCR to the 5' RACE reads. Of some 550,000 distinct CDR3 sequences listed, 15% to 20% are singletons. This specimen comes from a study of T cells after yellow fever vaccination. General study findings and limits: By day 5 rather than day 15, the secondary response had peaked, though it was weaker.

This rearrangement joins TRBV9 to TRBJ1-2; no clear D gene. The source material was PBMCs, sampled 15 days after the yellow fever booster vaccination. This TCR was recovered from a young man who received the YFV17D yellow fever vaccine. CDR3 protein: CASSAWGSAPGNYGYTF. The CDR3 DNA is TGTGCCAGCAGCGCCTGGGGATCCGCTCCGGGTAACTATGGCTACACCTTC.